This entry concerns a single T cell receptor (beta chain). The record originates from a study of blood T cell repertoires in COVID-19. Using immunoSEQ multiplex PCR, the repertoire was profiled, and TCRdb retains in-frame clones only, with some absent. The table records around 250,000 clones, over 80% of them present only once. The CDR3 consists of 15 residues. Looked up from germline, CDR1 is MNHEY and CDR2 is SMNVEV (reference sequence). Trimming removed 5 bases from V and 0 bases from J; junction bases left unmatched: 7. The clonotype originates from a woman in her seventies with COVID-19, enrolled during active disease. J is TRBJ2-7 and V is TRBV27; 7 nucleotides match TRBD1. Material: peripheral blood. CDR3: CASSRTDRASYEQYF. In DNA form, the CDR3 reads TGTGCCAGCAGTAGAACAGACAGGGCCTCCTACGAGCAGTACTTC.